The sequence of this TCR beta chain was determined in a study of OX40 agonist ivuxolimab in advanced cancers. Trimming cost V 1 base and J 9 bases, with 16 bases left between them. The CDR3 has 15 residues. CDR1 is SEHNR and CDR2 is FQNEAQ in the germline V gene (reference sequence). Generated by immunoSEQ multiplex PCR, the TCRdb table keeps only in-frame clones and is missing some. Of about 49,000 clones listed, roughly 79% are singletons. The specimen was CD4+ or CD8+ T cells sorted from blood, collected in a trial of the OX40 agonist ivuxolimab. This TCR derives from an adult with an advanced solid tumor such as melanoma, head and neck, liver or kidney cancer. The gene calls are TRBV7-9 and TRBJ2-1; D is unclear. The DNA for the CDR3 is TGTGCCAGCAGCTTAGAGTCTCTGCTAGGCGGTGAGCAGTTCTTC. Translating gives CASSLESLLGGEQFF.